A single sample is the source of the 5 T cell receptor beta chains below, sequenced in a study of blood T cell repertoires in COVID-19. TCRdb keeps only in-frame clones here, not all; method: immunoSEQ multiplex PCR. The profile shows approximately 260,000 clones, 80% to 90% of them singletons. The source material was PBMCs or T cells enriched from blood (not recorded which). The origin of the receptors is a woman in her 50s who had been exposed to COVID-19.

The chain carries TRBV2 and TRBJ1-2; 7 nucleotides agree with TRBD1. The CDR3 spans 16 residues. Germline loops: CDR1 SNHLY, CDR2 FYNNEI. V shed 1 base, J shed 3 bases, and the junction held 8 bases outside the gene matches. The CDR3, as DNA: TGTGCCAGCAGTGAAGGGGGGACAGCAACCTACTATGGCTACACCTTC. Its protein product is CASSEGGTATYYGYTF.

The genes are TRBV30 and TRBJ1-1, with 9 bases lining up with TRBD1. The V gene end was trimmed by 3 bases and the J gene end by 1 base; junction bases not matched to a gene: 15. The CDR3 runs to 18 residues. The germline V gene encodes CDR1 GTSNPN and CDR2 SVGIG (reference sequence). The CDR3 nucleotides read TGTGCCTGGAGCCTAAGGGTGGGGACAGGGCTTTCGAACACTGAAGCTTTCTTT. This sequence encodes CAWSLRVGTGLSNTEAFF.

J is TRBJ1-1 and V is TRBV5-5; D unclear. In germline, CDR1 is SGHKS, CDR2 YYEKEE (reference sequence). The CDR3 runs to 14 residues. Trimming cost V 2 bases and J 1 base, with 9 bases left between them. The CDR3 nucleotides are TGTGCCAGCAGCTTTTATCTTTCGAACACTGAAGCTTTCTTT. Translating gives CASSFYLSNTEAFF. Based on the CDR3 plus reference TRBV5-5 and TRBJ1-1, the full variable domain is DAGVTQSPTHLIKTRGQQVTLRCSPISGHKSVSWYQQVLGQGPQFIFQYYEKEERGRGNFPDRFSARQFPNYSSELNVNALLLGDSALYLCASSFYLSNTEAFFGQGTRLTVV.

The chain is built from TRBV27 and TRBJ1-2; maybe TRBD1 (6 bases). Germline assignment: CDR1 MNHEY and CDR2 SMNVEV (reference sequence). V lost 4 bases, J lost 8 bases, and 17 bases lay in between. The CDR3 covers 14 residues. The CDR3 DNA is TGTGCCAGCAGTTCAGGGGAGGGGGTTCTAGGCTACACCTTC. Translation: CASSSGEGVLGYTF.

This clone was detected once. The chain is built from TRBV7-2 and TRBJ2-7; D might be TRBD2 (8 bases). Germline V CDR1 and CDR2: SGHTA, FQGNSA. Trimming removed 4 bases from V and 7 bases from J, with 17 bases in between. This CDR3 is 14 amino acids long. For the CDR3, the DNA is TGTGCCAGCAGCTGGGGACAGCCGGGGGGGGAGCAGTACTTC. It specifies CASSWGQPGGEQYF.